A single sample gave rise to the 3 T cell receptor beta chains below, sequenced in a study of identical twins. MiXCR, run by TCRdb on the 5' RACE reads, gives a single entry per CDR3 protein. The table shows hundreds of thousands of distinct CDR3 sequences, with approximately 13% occurring only once. These records were also assigned to another study, of yellow fever vaccine responses in identical twins.

The sequencing sample was made of CD8+ T cells sorted from blood. The receptors were gathered from a woman between 18 and 30 years old in good health.

The V gene is TRBV6-2 or TRBV6-3, the J gene TRBJ2-6, with D perhaps TRBD2 (5 bases). Trimming stripped 7 bases from V and 4 bases from J, with 11 bases between. CDR3 length equals 14 residues. CDR1 is MNHEY, CDR2 SVGEGT, per germline. CDR3 protein: CASTLPGGANVLTF. CDR3 coding DNA: TGTGCCAGCACCCTGCCGGGGGGGGCCAACGTCCTGACTTTC.

This clonotype was counted a few times. The rearrangement links TRBV28 to TRBJ1-1; a weak D match, TRBD1 (5 bases). The V gene lost 4 bases and the J gene lost 0 bases, with 15 bases spanning the gap. Germline V CDR1 and CDR2: MDHEN, SYDVKM. CDR3 length equals 16 residues. CDR3 in amino acids: CASSSVDSPMNTEAFF. The CDR3 region has the DNA TGTGCCAGCAGTTCGGTCGACAGTCCGATGAACACTGAAGCTTTCTTT.

The V and J genes are TRBV15 and TRBJ2-4, with D possibly TRBD1 on 5 matching bases. This CDR3 region has 12 residues. Trimming took off 5 bases at V and 5 bases at J, with 7 bases between the two ends. Germline values: CDR1 LNHNV, CDR2 YYDKDF (reference sequence). For the CDR3, the DNA is TGTGCCACCAGCCAGGGTCAAAACATTCAGTACTTC. As protein: CATSQGQNIQYF.